This entry describes one T cell receptor (beta chain). What it binds is unknown. The repertoire was sequenced with immunoSEQ multiplex PCR; TCRdb's copy has only in-frame clones and lacks some. The sample lists 76,000 or so clones; approximately 85% were seen once. The source of the sample is a study of OX40 agonist ivuxolimab in advanced cancers. Across the whole study: The patients' treatment was ivuxolimab, an agonistic anti-OX40 (CD134) antibody. The study enrolled dose-escalation patients with hepatocellular carcinoma, melanoma, renal cell or head and neck cancer. Partial responses were seen in three patients, one with hepatocellular carcinoma and two with cutaneous melanoma.

CDR3 length: 15 amino acids. V lost 2 bases, J lost 0 bases, and 11 bases lay in between. Germline CDR1 and CDR2: SQVTM and ANQGSEA. Notes on the study in general: Averaged across samples, CD8+ T cells carried more expanded clones than CD4+ did.

The starting material was CD4+ or CD8+ T cells sorted from blood, obtained in a trial of the OX40 agonist ivuxolimab. The genes are TRBV29-1 and TRBJ2-1; D gene uncertain. This TCR was sampled from an adult with an advanced solid tumor such as melanoma, head and neck, liver or kidney cancer. This CDR3 is CSVESRLSSYNEQFF. The CDR3 bases are TGCAGCGTTGAATCTCGACTGAGCTCCTACAATGAGCAGTTCTTC.